Shown below are 2 T cell receptor beta chains from a single sample sequenced in a study of blood T cell repertoires in COVID-19. The method was immunoSEQ multiplex PCR; TCRdb's version includes in-frame clones alone and lacks a portion of them. The sample includes 300,000 to 350,000 clones, more than 90% seen only once; the top ten take less than 4%. The sequencing input was PBMCs or T cells enriched from blood (not recorded which). The receptors here all came from a woman in her twenties or thirties who had been exposed to COVID-19.

The rearrangement uses TRBV6-5 and TRBJ2-7; no definite D call. Germline V lookup: CDR1 MNHEY, CDR2 SVGAGI. V lost 5 bases and J 2 bases, leaving 13 bases between the germline ends. This CDR3 region has 14 residues. The CDR3 nucleotides are TGTGCCAGCAGTCCAGTCGGAGAGACCTACGAGCAGTACTTC. Protein sequence: CASSPVGETYEQYF.

The CDR3 DNA follows: TGTGCCAGTAGTATTAGGACAGGGTCTGATCCCCAGCATTTT. Its protein is CASSIRTGSDPQHF. The chain has TRBV19 and TRBJ1-5; 8 bases line up with TRBD1. The CDR3 is 14 amino acids. Germline V lookup: CDR1 LNHDA, CDR2 SQIVND (reference sequence). Trimming removed 3 bases from V and 10 bases from J; junction bases left unmatched: 8.